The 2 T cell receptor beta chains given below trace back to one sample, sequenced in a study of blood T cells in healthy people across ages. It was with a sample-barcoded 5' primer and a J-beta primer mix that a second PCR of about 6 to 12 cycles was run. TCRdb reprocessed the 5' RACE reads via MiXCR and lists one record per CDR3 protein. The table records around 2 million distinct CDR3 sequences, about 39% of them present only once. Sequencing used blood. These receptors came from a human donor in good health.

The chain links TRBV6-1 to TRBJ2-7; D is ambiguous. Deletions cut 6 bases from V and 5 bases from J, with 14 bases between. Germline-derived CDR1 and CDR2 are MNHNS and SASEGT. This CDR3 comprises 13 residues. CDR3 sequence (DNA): TGTGCCAGCAGGGATGGGGTTTCCCACGAGCAGTACTTC. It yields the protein CASRDGVSHEQYF.

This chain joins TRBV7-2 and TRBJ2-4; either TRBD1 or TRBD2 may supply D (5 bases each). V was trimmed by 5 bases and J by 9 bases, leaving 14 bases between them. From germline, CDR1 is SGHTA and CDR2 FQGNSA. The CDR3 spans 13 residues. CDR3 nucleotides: TGTGCCAGCAGCGAGGGACCCGAGGGCATTCAGTACTTC. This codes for CASSEGPEGIQYF.